The sample holds one count of the clone carrying this T cell receptor (beta chain). The method was immunoSEQ multiplex PCR; TCRdb's version includes in-frame clones alone and lacks a portion of them. The table shows a few hundred thousand clones, with 80% to 90% occurring only once. The sample is drawn from a study of blood T cell repertoires in COVID-19. Background on the study: Samples came from the United States, Italy and Spain, spanning acute and convalescent COVID-19. Nucleic acid was either cDNA or gDNA, and it came from T cells, B-cell-depleted T cells, or PBMCs.

Germline lookup yields CDR1 LNHDA and CDR2 SQIVND (reference sequence). This CDR3 has 16 residues. The V and J ends lost 6 bases and 0 bases respectively, with 15 bases between them. The V and J genes are TRBV19 and TRBJ1-5; perhaps TRBD1 as D (5 bases). The sample consisted of PBMCs or T cells enriched from blood (not recorded which). The receptor was isolated from a man in his forties in a cohort exposed to, infected with or recovered from COVID-19 (not recorded which). The CDR3 sequence is CASRLSVGHSNQPQHF. As DNA, the CDR3 is TGTGCCAGTAGACTCTCGGTGGGGCATAGCAATCAGCCCCAGCATTTT.